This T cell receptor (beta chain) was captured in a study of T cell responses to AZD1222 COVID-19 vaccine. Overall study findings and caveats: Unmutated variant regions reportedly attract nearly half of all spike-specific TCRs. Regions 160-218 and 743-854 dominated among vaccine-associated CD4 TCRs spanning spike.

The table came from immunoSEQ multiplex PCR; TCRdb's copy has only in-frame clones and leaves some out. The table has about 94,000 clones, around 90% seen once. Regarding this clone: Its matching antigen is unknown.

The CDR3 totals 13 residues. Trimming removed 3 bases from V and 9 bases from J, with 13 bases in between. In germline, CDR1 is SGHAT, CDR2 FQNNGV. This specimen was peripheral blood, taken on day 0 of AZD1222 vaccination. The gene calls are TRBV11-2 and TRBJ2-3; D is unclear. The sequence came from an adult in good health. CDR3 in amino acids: CASSFSSDGTQYF. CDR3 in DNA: TGTGCCAGCAGCTTTTCCAGCGATGGGACGCAGTATTTT.